This paragraph reports one T cell receptor (beta chain). Antigen unknown. Clones were sequenced by immunoSEQ multiplex PCR, and TCRdb holds only the in-frame ones, with some missing. The table has over 75,000 clones, around 93% seen once. The V and J ends lost 1 base and 2 bases, in that order; junction bases with no gene match: 1. Looked up from germline, CDR1 is KGHSH and CDR2 is LQKENI. The length of the CDR3 is 14 residues. These data are taken from a study of graft-versus-host responses after intestinal transplantation. The V and J genes are TRBV18 and TRBJ2-5, with 7 bases identical to TRBD1. This clonotype was sampled from a human donor who was the organ donor for an intestinal transplant. The sample consisted of unstimulated CD8+ T cells sorted from spleen or lymph node cells, taken before transplant. The CDR3 bases are TGTGCCAGCTCACCACTGGGACAGCAAGAGACCCAGTACTTC. Its translation: CASSPLGQQETQYF.